Included here is one TCR beta chain sequence, with context. Its antigen is undetermined. The germline V and J ends were trimmed by 4 bases and 7 bases, with 20 bases remaining between them. The CDR3 contains 15 residues. From germline, CDR1 is SNHLY and CDR2 FYNNEI. The data belong to a study of OX40 agonist ivuxolimab in advanced cancers. Overall study context: A male proportion of approximately 83% was recorded, with mean age 60 years and range about 20 to 79. Past anti-PD-1, anti-PD-L1 or anti-CTLA-4 therapy was accepted, and 30% to 45% had received some. Study-level points and caveats: In a subset of nonresponders, normalized T-cell clonal expansion was also low. CD8+ T cells (on average) carried more expanded clones than CD4+ T cells.

Repertoires were generated with immunoSEQ multiplex PCR, while TCRdb's copy carries only in-frame clones and drops some. This sample carries 65,000 to 90,000 clones, 85% to 90% of them seen once, and the ten largest clones take less than 0.9%. The material sequenced was CD4+ or CD8+ T cells sorted from blood, taken in a trial of the OX40 agonist ivuxolimab. The receptor's source is an adult with an advanced solid tumor such as melanoma, head and neck, liver or kidney cancer. The chain links TRBV2 to TRBJ2-7; D ambiguous. The CDR3 DNA follows: TGTGCCAGCAGTGTAACCACCGGGCCCATATGGGAGCAGTACTTC. It encodes CASSVTTGPIWEQYF.